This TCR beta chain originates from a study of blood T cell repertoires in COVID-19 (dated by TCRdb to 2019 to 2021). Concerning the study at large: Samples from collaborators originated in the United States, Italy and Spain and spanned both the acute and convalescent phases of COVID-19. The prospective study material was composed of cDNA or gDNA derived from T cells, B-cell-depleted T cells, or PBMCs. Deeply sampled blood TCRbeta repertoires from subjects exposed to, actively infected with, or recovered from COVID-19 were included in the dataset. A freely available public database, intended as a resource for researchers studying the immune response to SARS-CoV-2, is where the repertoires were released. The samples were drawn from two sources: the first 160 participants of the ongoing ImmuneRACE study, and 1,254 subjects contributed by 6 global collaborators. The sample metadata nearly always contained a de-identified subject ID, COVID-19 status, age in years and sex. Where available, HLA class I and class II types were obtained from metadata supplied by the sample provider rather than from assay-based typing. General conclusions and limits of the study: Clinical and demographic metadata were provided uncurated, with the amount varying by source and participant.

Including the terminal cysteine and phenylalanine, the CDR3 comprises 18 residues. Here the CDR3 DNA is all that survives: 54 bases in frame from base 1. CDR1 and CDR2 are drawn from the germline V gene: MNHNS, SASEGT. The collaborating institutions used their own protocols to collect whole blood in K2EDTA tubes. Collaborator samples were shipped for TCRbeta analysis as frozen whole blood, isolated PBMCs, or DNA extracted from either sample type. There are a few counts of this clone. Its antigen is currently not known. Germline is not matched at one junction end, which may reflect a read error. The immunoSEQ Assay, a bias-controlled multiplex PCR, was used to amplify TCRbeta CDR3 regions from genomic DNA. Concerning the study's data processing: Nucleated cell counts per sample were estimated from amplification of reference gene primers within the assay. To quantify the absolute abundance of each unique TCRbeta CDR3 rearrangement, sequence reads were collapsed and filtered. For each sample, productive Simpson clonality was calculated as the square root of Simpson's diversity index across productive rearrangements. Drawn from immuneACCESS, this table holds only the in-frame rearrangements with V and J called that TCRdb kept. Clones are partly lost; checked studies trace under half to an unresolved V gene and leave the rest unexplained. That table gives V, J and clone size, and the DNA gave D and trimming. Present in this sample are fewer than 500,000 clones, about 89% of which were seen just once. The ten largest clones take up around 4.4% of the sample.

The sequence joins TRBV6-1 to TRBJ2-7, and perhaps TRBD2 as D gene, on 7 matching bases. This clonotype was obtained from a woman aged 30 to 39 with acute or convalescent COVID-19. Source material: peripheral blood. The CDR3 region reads CASTEPGGGPLLSYEQYF. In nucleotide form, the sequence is TGTGCCAGCACTGAACCTGGCGGGGGCCCGCTCCTCTCCTACGAGCAGTACTTC.